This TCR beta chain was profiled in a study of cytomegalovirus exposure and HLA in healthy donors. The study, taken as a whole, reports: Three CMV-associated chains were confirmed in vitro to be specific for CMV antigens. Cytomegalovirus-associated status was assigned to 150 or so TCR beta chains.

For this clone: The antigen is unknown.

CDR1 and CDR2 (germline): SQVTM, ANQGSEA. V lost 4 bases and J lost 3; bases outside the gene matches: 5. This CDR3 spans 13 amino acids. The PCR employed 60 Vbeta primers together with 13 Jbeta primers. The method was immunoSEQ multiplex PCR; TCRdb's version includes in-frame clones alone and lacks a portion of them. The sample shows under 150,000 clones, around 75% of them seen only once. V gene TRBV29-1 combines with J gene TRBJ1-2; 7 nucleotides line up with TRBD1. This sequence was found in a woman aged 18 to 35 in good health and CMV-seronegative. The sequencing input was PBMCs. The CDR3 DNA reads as TGCAGCGTTGTAAGGGGGCTGGACTATGGCTACACCTTC. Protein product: CSVVRGLDYGYTF.